What follows are 31 T cell receptor beta chains derived from one specimen sequenced in a study of T cell responses to AZD1222 COVID-19 vaccine. The protocol was immunoSEQ multiplex PCR, while the TCRdb copy is restricted to in-frame clones and leaves out a portion. The data show approximately 96,000 clones, more than 70% seen once. Sequencing was performed on peripheral blood, taken 28 days after the second AZD1222 dose. Receptor source: an adult who received the AZD1222 COVID-19 vaccine.

The chain has TRBV4-2 and TRBJ1-5; TRBD1 might be the D (6 bases). The V gene's germline CDR1 is LGHNA and CDR2 YNFKEQ. The V end lost 1 base, the J end lost 9 bases, and 7 bases lay between the germline ends. The CDR3 consists of 12 residues. The CDR3 DNA reads TGTGCCAGCAGCCAAGTAGGGGGGCCCCAGCATTTT. Protein: CASSQVGGPQHF.

This rearrangement joins TRBV27 to TRBJ1-2, with TRBD1 matching over 9 bases. The CDR3 sequence is 16 residues long. The V gene's germline CDR1 is MNHEY and CDR2 SMNVEV (reference sequence). V lost 5 bases, J lost 0 bases, and 7 bases stayed unmatched. CDR3 residues: CASSRRGTGTNYGYTF. The CDR3 nucleotides are TGTGCCAGCAGTCGAAGGGGGACAGGGACTAACTATGGCTACACCTTC.

The chain uses TRBV5-1 and TRBJ1-6, with 9 nucleotides matching TRBD1. The V gene's germline CDR1 is SGHRS and CDR2 YFSETQ. CDR3 length: 15 amino acids. J gave up 8 bases and V 1 base, and 4 bases lay outside the gene matches. CDR3 region: CASSLWGQGDSPLHF. The CDR3 DNA is TGCGCCAGCAGCTTGTGGGGACAGGGAGATTCACCCCTCCACTTT.

The rearrangement joins TRBV6-5 to TRBJ2-7, with D unresolved. The CDR3 sequence is 14 residues long. Between the trimmed V and J ends, which lost 6 bases and 3 bases, there was a span of 15 bases. In germline, CDR1 is MNHEY, CDR2 SVGAGI. CDR3 DNA: TGTGCCAGCAGAGCGAACCTACGAAGCTACGAGCAGTACTTC. Translating gives CASRANLRSYEQYF.

The J gene is TRBJ1-2, the V gene TRBV3-1 (or the pseudogene TRBV3-2), with D perhaps matching TRBD1 (6 bases). With 8 bases removed from V and 6 bases from J, the gap between germline ends came to 25 bases. Germline CDR1 LGHDT, CDR2 YNNKEL (reference sequence). This CDR3 has 16 amino acids. This chain's CDR3 is CASGPDQGRGGDGYTF. The CDR3 bases are TGTGCCAGCGGACCGGACCAGGGGCGGGGAGGGGATGGCTACACCTTC.

The gene calls are TRBV2 and TRBJ1-4, with 7 bases matching TRBD1. This CDR3 is built from 15 residues. With V trimmed by 11 bases and J by 0 bases, 9 bases remained unmatched. Germline CDR1 and CDR2: SNHLY and FYNNEI. CDR3 in amino acids: CASGGAVATNEKLFF. Written as DNA, the CDR3 is TGTGCCTCAGGGGGGGCGGTTGCAACTAATGAAAAACTGTTTTTT.

The rearrangement links TRBV11-2 to TRBJ1-2, with 8 bases aligning to TRBD1. CDR1 is SGHAT, CDR2 FQNNGV, per germline. The junction had 5 bases not matched to a gene; V was cut back by 3 bases and J by 8 bases. This CDR3 is 13 amino acids long. CDR3: CASSFQGALGYTF. The CDR3 coding sequence is TGTGCCAGCAGCTTCCAGGGGGCGTTGGGCTACACCTTC.

V is TRBV5-1 and J is TRBJ1-1, with D tentatively TRBD1 (5 bases). This CDR3 spans 14 amino acids. Trimming took off 0 bases at V and 2 bases at J, with 8 bases between the two ends. The V gene's germline CDR1 is SGHRS and CDR2 YFSETQ. The CDR3 DNA reads as TGCGCCAGCAGCTTGGCCGGGGCCAACACTGAAGCTTTCTTT. Amino acid sequence: CASSLAGANTEAFF.

This CDR3 is CASTTSPGQGYGYTF. The DNA of the CDR3 is TGTGCCAGCACCACCTCACCGGGACAGGGGTATGGCTACACCTTC. V usage is TRBV6-5 and J usage is TRBJ1-2, with TRBD1 matching over 10 bases. Per germline, CDR1 MNHEY and CDR2 SVGAGI. The V gene end was trimmed by 7 bases and the J gene end by 5 bases; junction bases not matched to a gene: 10. This CDR3 is 15 amino acids long.

The rearrangement links TRBV15 to TRBJ1-6; D not certain. Germline V lookup: CDR1 LNHNV, CDR2 YYDKDF (reference sequence). Trimming shortened V by 2 bases and J by 7 bases, and 18 bases separated the two germline ends. The CDR3 runs 17 residues. In nucleotides, the CDR3 is TGTGCCACCAGCAGACCCGGAGGGCGGATAAACAATTCACCCCTCCACTTT. As protein: CATSRPGGRINNSPLHF.

V and J are TRBV4-1 and TRBJ2-7; D perhaps matches TRBD2 (6 bases). The CDR3 contains 16 residues. CDR1 is MGHRA and CDR2 is YSYEKL in the germline V gene. Trimming took off 1 base at V and 0 bases at J, with 13 bases between the two ends. The CDR3 loop is CASSQGGDGSSYEQYF. The CDR3 DNA reads as TGCGCCAGCAGCCAAGGAGGGGACGGGAGCTCCTACGAGCAGTACTTC.

This clone was recorded once. This rearrangement joins TRBV3-1 (or the pseudogene TRBV3-2) to TRBJ1-1; D might be TRBD1 (6 bases). The CDR3 length is 13 residues. Germline V gene data show CDR1 as LGHDT and CDR2 as YNNKEL (reference sequence). The V end was cut by 0 bases, the J end by 11 bases, with 13 bases between. The CDR3: CASSQDLWGPAFF. CDR3 in DNA: TGTGCCAGCAGCCAAGATCTGTGGGGGCCTGCTTTCTTT.

J is TRBJ1-5 and V is TRBV30, with 7 nucleotides matching TRBD1. CDR3 length: 14 residues. Germline values: CDR1 GTSNPN, CDR2 SVGIG (reference sequence). The V gene end was trimmed by 0 bases and the J gene end by 5 bases; junction bases not matched to a gene: 4. The CDR3 region has the DNA TGTGCCTGGAGTGTACGGCAGGGGGATCAGCCCCAGCATTTT. Its protein is CAWSVRQGDQPQHF.

The rearrangement links TRBV28 to TRBJ2-1; D unresolved. V lost 7 bases and J lost 7, with 14 bases in between. The CDR3 is 13 residues long. Looked up from germline, CDR1 is MDHEN and CDR2 is SYDVKM. CDR3 coding DNA: TGTGCCAGCACCACCTGGAGTGAGAATGAGCAGTTCTTC. It yields the protein CASTTWSENEQFF.

The chain couples TRBV6-5 to TRBJ2-7, with no clear D. The CDR3 has 14 residues. Germline V gene lookup returns CDR1 MNHEY and CDR2 SVGAGI. Between the trimmed V and J ends, which lost 2 bases and 0 bases, there was a span of 8 bases. CDR3 sequence: CASSYAAASYEQYF. In DNA form, the CDR3 reads TGTGCCAGCAGTTACGCGGCAGCCTCCTACGAGCAGTACTTC.

This chain uses TRBV11-2 with TRBJ2-3; D is perhaps TRBD1 or TRBD2 (5 bases each). V dropped 5 bases and J dropped 10 bases, with 16 bases sitting between them. The germline CDR1 and CDR2 sequences are SGHAT and FQNNGV. The CDR3 spans 13 residues. CDR3 bases: TGTGCCAGCAGCACCGGGGCTAGCTGGTCGCAGTATTTT. Translated: CASSTGASWSQYF.

The chain has TRBV7-3 and TRBJ2-1; 12 nucleotides match TRBD2. Looked up from germline, CDR1 is SGHTA and CDR2 is FQGTGA. J was trimmed by 8 bases and V by 11 bases; bases with no gene match: 16. The CDR3 covers 16 residues. The chain's CDR3 is CARGASGRADGDEQFF. CDR3 nucleotides: TGTGCCCGGGGGGCTAGCGGGAGGGCCGATGGAGATGAGCAGTTCTTC.

V usage is TRBV3-1 (or the pseudogene TRBV3-2) and J usage is TRBJ1-5; 9 bases fit TRBD1. This CDR3 is built from 18 residues. CDR1 LGHDT and CDR2 YNNKEL come from the germline V gene (reference sequence). The trim removed 3 bases at V and 1 base at J, leaving 10 bases unmatched. The CDR3 DNA sequence: TGTGCCAGCAGCCACCGTGTGACAGGGGGTCGCAGCAATCAGCCCCAGCATTTT. Its protein is CASSHRVTGGRSNQPQHF.

J is TRBJ2-1 and V is TRBV6-5, with D perhaps assigned TRBD1 or TRBD2 (7 bases each). V lost 6 bases and J 7 bases, leaving 16 bases between the germline ends. CDR1 MNHEY and CDR2 SVGAGI come from the germline V gene. The CDR3 length is 14 residues. This chain's CDR3 is CASSYRQGGNEQFF. The CDR3 bases are TGTGCCAGCAGCTACCGACAGGGAGGGAATGAGCAGTTCTTC.

The rearrangement links TRBV5-4 to TRBJ2-3; TRBD1 matches 7 bases. V gave up 6 bases and J gave up 2 bases; unmatched junction bases: 3. Germline V gene sequence: CDR1 SGHNT, CDR2 YYREEE (reference sequence). This CDR3 has 13 amino acids. CDR3 DNA sequence: TGTGCCAGCACCGGGACAGTCACAGATACGCAGTATTTT. Its translation is CASTGTVTDTQYF.

V is TRBV25-1 and J is TRBJ1-2; tentatively, D is TRBD1 (5 bases). The germline V gene has CDR1 MGHDK and CDR2 SYGVNS. The CDR3 has 13 residues. Trimming pared 2 bases from V and 10 bases from J, leaving 14 bases between. CDR3 sequence: CASSEGTFGVYTF. As DNA, the CDR3 is TGTGCCAGCAGTGAAGGGACCTTTGGGGTCTACACCTTC.

The chain joins TRBV30 to TRBJ1-5; TRBD1 is a possible D gene (6 bases). V was trimmed by 3 bases and J by 9 bases, leaving 18 bases between them. Germline V lookup: CDR1 GTSNPN, CDR2 SVGIG (reference sequence). The CDR3 is 14 amino acids. Here the CDR3 reads CAWSQTGSDGPQHF. The CDR3 nucleotides are TGTGCCTGGAGCCAGACAGGCTCGGATGGGCCCCAGCATTTT. Full variable domain (missing parts from reference TRBV30 and TRBJ1-5): SQTIHQWPATLVQPVGSPLSLECTVEGTSNPNLYWYRQAAGRGLQLLFYSVGIGQISSEVPQNLSASRPQDRQFILSSKKLLLSDSGFYLCAWSQTGSDGPQHFGDGTRLSIL.

In this sample, this clone turned up a few times. The chain employs TRBV12-3 or TRBV12-4 and TRBJ1-5; D uncertain. The CDR3 sequence is 13 residues long. V dropped 4 bases and J dropped 5 bases, with 9 bases sitting between them. The CDR3 reads CASSSRGDQPQHF. CDR3 nucleotides: TGTGCCAGCAGTTCCCGTGGGGATCAGCCCCAGCATTTT.

The chain joins TRBV3-1 (or the pseudogene TRBV3-2) to TRBJ2-7, with TRBD2 matching 14 bases. The CDR3 covers 16 residues. J was trimmed by 3 bases and V by 3 bases; bases with no gene match: 4. Germline CDR1 LGHDT, CDR2 YNNKEL (reference sequence). This chain's CDR3 is CASSHQGTSGSYEQYF. In nucleotides, the CDR3 is TGTGCCAGCAGCCACCAAGGGACTAGCGGGAGCTACGAGCAGTACTTC.

As DNA, the CDR3 is TGTGCCAGTACCTCGACAGGGGCGGCCGGGGAGCTGTTTTTT. Its translation is CASTSTGAAGELFF. The gene calls are TRBV19 and TRBJ2-2, with TRBD1 identical over 8 bases. Germline lookup yields CDR1 LNHDA and CDR2 SQIVND (reference sequence). The CDR3 spans 14 residues. J gave up 6 bases and V 7 bases, and 7 bases lay outside the gene matches.

The chain joins TRBV5-6 to TRBJ2-7; 7 bases are a match to TRBD1. V shed 4 bases and J 0 bases; nucleotides not matched to a gene: 10. Germline V CDR1 and CDR2: SGHDT, YYEEEE. This CDR3 contains 16 residues. This CDR3 is CASSRNRDSSSYEQYF. The CDR3 DNA reads TGTGCCAGCAGCAGAAACCGGGACAGTAGCTCCTACGAGCAGTACTTC. The whole variable domain, filled in from reference TRBV5-6 and TRBJ2-7, reads DAGVTQSPTHLIKTRGQQVTLRCSPKSGHDTVSWYQQALGQGPQFIFQYYEEEERQRGNFPDRFSGHQFPNYSSELNVNALLLGDSALYLCASSRNRDSSSYEQYFGPGTRLTVT.

The chain recombines TRBV29-1 with TRBJ1-1, with D possibly being TRBD1 (5 bases). V gave up 4 bases and J gave up 5 bases, with 14 bases separating them. Looked up from germline, CDR1 is SQVTM and CDR2 is ANQGSEA. There are 13 residues in the CDR3. The chain's CDR3 is CSVAGLWGTEAFF. The CDR3 bases are TGCAGCGTTGCCGGCCTGTGGGGGACTGAAGCTTTCTTT.

This chain joins TRBV7-6 and TRBJ2-7; a possible D gene is TRBD1 (6 bases). CDR1 and CDR2 (germline): SGHVS, FNYEAQ. V was cut by 6 bases and J by 3 bases, with 15 bases left in between. This CDR3 has 14 residues. The CDR3 loop is CASSPGQLSYEQYF. In DNA, the CDR3 is TGTGCCAGCAGTCCCGGACAGTTGAGCTACGAGCAGTACTTC.

This clone was picked up a small number of times. The chain uses TRBV5-1 and TRBJ1-4; D may be TRBD1 (5 bases). The CDR3 loop spans 13 amino acids. CDR1 and CDR2 (germline): SGHRS, YFSETQ. Trimming removed 4 bases from V and 8 bases from J, with 12 bases in between. The CDR3 DNA is TGCGCCAGCAGCCGGGACGGCCAAGAAAAACTGTTTTTT. This codes for CASSRDGQEKLFF.

The chain couples TRBV6-2 or TRBV6-3 to TRBJ2-1; tentative D call: TRBD1 (6 bases). V was clipped by 2 bases and J by 5 bases, with 7 bases between them. The CDR3 sequence is 13 residues long. Germline values: CDR1 MNHEY, CDR2 SVGEGT. The CDR3, as DNA: TGTGCCAGCAGTTACGGGACAAACAATGAGCAGTTCTTC. Protein: CASSYGTNNEQFF.

The genes are TRBV3-1 (or the pseudogene TRBV3-2) and TRBJ1-6, with TRBD1 identical over 7 bases. Looked up from germline, CDR1 is LGHDT and CDR2 is YNNKEL (reference sequence). V dropped 4 bases and J dropped 6; count of bases not matched to a gene: 3. CDR3 length equals 14 residues. The DNA for the CDR3 is TGTGCCAGCAGCCCGACAGGGACTAATTCACCCCTCCACTTT. Protein product: CASSPTGTNSPLHF.